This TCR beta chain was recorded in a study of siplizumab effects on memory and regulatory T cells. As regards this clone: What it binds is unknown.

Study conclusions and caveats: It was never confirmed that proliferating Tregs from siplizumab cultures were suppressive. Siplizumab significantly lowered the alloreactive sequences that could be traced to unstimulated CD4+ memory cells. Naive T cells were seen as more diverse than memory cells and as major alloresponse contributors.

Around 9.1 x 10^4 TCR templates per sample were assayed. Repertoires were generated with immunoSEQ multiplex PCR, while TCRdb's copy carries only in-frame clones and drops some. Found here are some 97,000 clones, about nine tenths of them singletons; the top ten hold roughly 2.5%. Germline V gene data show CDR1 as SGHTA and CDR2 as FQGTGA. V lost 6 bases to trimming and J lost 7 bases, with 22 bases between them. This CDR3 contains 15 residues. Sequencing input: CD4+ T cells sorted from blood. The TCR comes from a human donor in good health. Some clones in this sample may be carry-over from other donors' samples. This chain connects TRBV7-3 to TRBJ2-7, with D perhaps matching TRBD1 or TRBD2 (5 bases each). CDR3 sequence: CASRGTPYSGVEQYF. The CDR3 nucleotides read TGTGCCAGCAGGGGGACCCCCTATTCTGGGGTAGAGCAGTACTTC.